Each of the 27 T cell receptor beta chains below was sequenced from the same sample in a study of cytotoxic CD8 clonotypes in ibrutinib-treated CLL. Generated by immunoSEQ multiplex PCR, the TCRdb table keeps only in-frame clones and is missing some. The sample gives about 140,000 clones, around 76% of which show up once; around 4.9% is in the top ten. The sequencing here drew on PBMCs, taken after 24 months of ibrutinib treatment. The receptor set was obtained from a human donor with chronic lymphocytic leukemia.

This chain uses TRBV5-1 with TRBJ2-5; D not certain. Trimming removed 4 bases from V and 0 bases from J, with 7 bases in between. The CDR3 length is 13 residues. The germline V gene encodes CDR1 SGHRS and CDR2 YFSETQ. DNA for the CDR3: TGCGCCAGCAGCCCAGCGTACCAAGAGACCCAGTACTTC. It specifies CASSPAYQETQYF.

This clone was seen once. The V call is TRBV9, the J call TRBJ1-1, with a weak D call TRBD1 (5 bases). CDR1 SGDLS and CDR2 YYNGEE come from the germline V gene. The CDR3 consists of 13 residues. With 2 bases removed from V and 5 bases from J, the gap between germline ends came to 10 bases. The CDR3 loop is CASSVDRGTEAFF. DNA for the CDR3: TGTGCCAGCAGCGTCGACAGAGGGACTGAAGCTTTCTTT.

This chain links TRBV7-2 with TRBJ2-7, with 10 nucleotides matching TRBD1. CDR3 length: 14 residues. V gave up 5 bases and J gave up 4 bases; unmatched junction bases: 5. Germline CDR1 SGHTA, CDR2 FQGNSA. The CDR3 DNA reads TGTGCCAGCAGCACCCGACAGGGGGCTTACGAGCAGTACTTC. Its protein product is CASSTRQGAYEQYF.

V is TRBV6-5 and J is TRBJ1-4; TRBD1 matches at 10 bases. V was pared by 5 bases and J by 8 bases, with 8 bases of the junction left unmatched. This CDR3 is 15 amino acids long. The germline CDR1 and CDR2 sequences are MNHEY and SVGAGI. The CDR3, as DNA: TGTGCCAGCAGTACCCGACAGGGGGCGGGGGAAAAACTGTTTTTT. Its translation: CASSTRQGAGEKLFF.

In its sample, this clone was seen once. This may arise from a read error, as a much more abundant clone is one base away. The rearrangement joins TRBV27 to TRBJ2-5, with 7 nucleotides matching TRBD2. CDR1 and CDR2 (germline): MNHEY, SMNVEV (reference sequence). This CDR3 spans 16 amino acids. V dropped 6 bases and J dropped 2; count of bases not matched to a gene: 12. Here the CDR3 reads CASSQDPAGTQETQYF. In DNA, the CDR3 is TGTGCCAGCAGCCAAGACCCAGCGGGGACTCAAGAGACCCAGTACTTC.

Points on this clone: An end of the junction does not agree with germline; a read error may underlie this. V and J are TRBV7-2 and TRBJ1-2; unclear D gene. CDR1 and CDR2 (germline): SGHTA, FQGNSA. The CDR3 consists of 14 residues. The DNA for the CDR3 is TGTGCCAGCAGCTTAAATCTCGCCAACCCGGTTTTCTCCTTC. It specifies CASSLNLANPVFSF.

The chain links TRBV10-1 to TRBJ1-2; tentative D call: TRBD1 (6 bases). V was clipped by 7 bases and J by 4 bases, with 22 bases between them. Germline loops: CDR1 WNHNN, CDR2 SYGVQD (reference sequence). The CDR3 is 16 residues long. This chain's CDR3 is CASNTGTGTTLYGYTF. For the CDR3, the DNA is TGCGCCAGCAACACCGGAACCGGGACAACCCTCTATGGCTACACCTTC.

Regarding this clone: Germline and junction disagree at one end, which may indicate a read error. The rearrangement links TRBV28 to TRBJ2-7; TRBD2 might be the D (6 bases). Germline-derived CDR1 and CDR2 are MDHEN and SYDVKM. CDR3 length: 13 residues. The CDR3 bases are TGTGCCAGCAGTTTTGGAGGGGAATACGAGCGGTACTTC. Translation gives CASSFGGEYERYF.

V and J are TRBV7-6 and TRBJ2-7, with 12 bases matching TRBD2. V dropped 5 bases and J dropped 6; count of bases not matched to a gene: 11. The CDR3 extends over 16 amino acids. In germline, CDR1 is SGHVS, CDR2 FNYEAQ. The DNA of the CDR3 is TGTGCCAGCAGCGCCGGTCGACTAGCGGGAGCCCGCGAGCAGTACTTC. Amino acid sequence: CASSAGRLAGAREQYF.

The V and J genes are TRBV19 and TRBJ1-5; TRBD1 matches at 9 bases. CDR3 length equals 15 residues. Germline lookup yields CDR1 LNHDA and CDR2 SQIVND (reference sequence). Unmatched junction bases numbered 6, after V lost 6 bases and J lost 3 bases. The CDR3 DNA reads as TGTGCCAGTAGGGGGACAGGGAGTCCCAATCAGCCCCAGCATTTT. Its translation is CASRGTGSPNQPQHF.

This sequence joins TRBV6-1 and TRBJ2-5; 9 positions match TRBD2. J gave up 7 bases and V 3 bases, and 12 bases lay outside the gene matches. Germline V gives CDR1 MNHNS, CDR2 SASEGT. CDR3 size: 16 residues. Written as DNA, the CDR3 is TGTGCCAGCAGTGACGAAGGCGGGAGGGCCCGTGGGACCCAGTACTTC. Its translation is CASSDEGGRARGTQYF.

The chain combines TRBV4-2 with TRBJ2-7; 7 bases are shared with TRBD2. V lost 1 base, J lost 1 base, and 4 bases stayed unmatched. This CDR3 is built from 15 residues. Germline V gene data show CDR1 as LGHNA and CDR2 as YNFKEQ. The CDR3 bases are TGTGCCAGCAGCCAAGTGGGTAGCGGGTCCTACGAGCAGTACTTC. This gives the protein CASSQVGSGSYEQYF.

The genes are TRBV3-2 and TRBJ2-1; the D call in the table, TRBD1, was not verified against the DNA. TRBV3-2 is described as a pseudogene. CDR3 length: 9 residues. This CDR3 reads CASTGEQFF. The CDR3 nucleotides read TGTGCCAGCACAGGTGAGCAGTTCTTC.

V is TRBV28 and J is TRBJ2-1; unclear D gene. V lost 4 bases, J lost 0 bases, and 16 bases lay in between. CDR3 size: 17 residues. The V gene's germline CDR1 is MDHEN and CDR2 SYDVKM. CDR3 nucleotide sequence: TGTGCCAGCAGTTCGCCGGGCTGGCGCACCTCCTACAATGAGCAGTTCTTC. Translated: CASSSPGWRTSYNEQFF.

This rearrangement joins TRBV9 to TRBJ2-6, with unresolved D. This CDR3 has 15 residues. Germline loops: CDR1 SGDLS, CDR2 YYNGEE. V lost 0 bases, J lost 0 bases, and 4 bases lay in between. CDR3 residues: CASSVGSSGANVLTF. The CDR3, as DNA: TGTGCCAGCAGCGTAGGCAGCTCTGGGGCCAACGTCCTGACTTTC.

This chain uses TRBV7-2 with TRBJ1-1, with 8 bases identical to TRBD1. Germline assignment: CDR1 SGHTA and CDR2 FQGNSA. V lost 3 bases, J lost 1 base, and 7 bases stayed unmatched. The CDR3 sequence is 16 residues long. CDR3 residues: CASSLGTGPTNTEAFF. CDR3 DNA sequence: TGTGCCAGCAGCTTGGGGACAGGTCCCACGAACACTGAAGCTTTCTTT.

This chain links TRBV11-2 with TRBJ2-7; 9 bases are shared with TRBD2. Trimming removed 8 bases from V and 2 bases from J; junction bases left unmatched: 10. This CDR3 spans 15 amino acids. CDR1 is SGHAT, CDR2 FQNNGV, per germline. The CDR3, as DNA: TGTGCCAGCGGGGTAGCGGGAGCTTTTGCCTACGAGCAGTACTTC. Its translation: CASGVAGAFAYEQYF.

This chain connects TRBV28 to TRBJ2-1; D is unclear. V was pared by 5 bases and J by 9 bases, with 11 bases between. Germline-derived CDR1 and CDR2 are MDHEN and SYDVKM. The CDR3 contains 12 residues. CDR3 residues: CASSPSLSEQFF. CDR3 bases: TGTGCCAGCAGTCCATCTTTGAGTGAGCAGTTCTTC.

This clone has a single count. This chain links TRBV18 with TRBJ2-7; D uncertain. CDR3 length equals 12 residues. The germline gives CDR1 KGHSH, CDR2 LQKENI. With 3 bases removed from V and 6 bases from J, the gap between germline ends came to 9 bases. This CDR3 is CASSPGVREQYF. The CDR3 bases are TGTGCCAGCTCACCTGGGGTGCGCGAGCAGTACTTC.

CDR3 nucleotides: TGTGCCAGCGCCGATACAGGGGGCCTCTATAATTCACCCCTCCACTTT. This translates into CASADTGGLYNSPLHF. V is TRBV6-6 and J is TRBJ1-6; 9 bases align to TRBD1. With V trimmed by 8 bases and J by 3 bases, 8 bases remained unmatched. CDR3 size: 16 residues. Germline CDR1 and CDR2: MNHNY and SVGAGI (reference sequence).

This clone is a singleton in its sample. The chain is built from TRBV6-5 and TRBJ2-7; TRBD1 or TRBD2 may be the D gene (6 bases each). The CDR3 is 13 amino acids. Germline CDR1 is MNHEY and CDR2 is SVGAGI. V was shortened by 3 bases and J by 6 bases, with 12 bases between the two germline ends. CDR3 residues: CASSYSGGFEQYF. CDR3 in DNA: TGTGCCAGCAGTTATTCCGGGGGCTTCGAGCAGTACTTC.

This chain joins TRBV18 and TRBJ1-1; 7 bases agree with TRBD1. V dropped 3 bases and J dropped 7; count of bases not matched to a gene: 5. In germline, CDR1 is KGHSH, CDR2 LQKENI. CDR3 length: 13 residues. CDR3 sequence: CASSPGQTLEAFF. The DNA of the CDR3 is TGTGCCAGCTCACCGGGACAGACCCTTGAAGCTTTCTTT. Based on the CDR3 plus reference TRBV18 and TRBJ1-1, the full variable domain is NAGVMQNPRHLVRRRGQEARLRCSPMKGHSHVYWYRQLPEEGLKFMVYLQKENIIDESGMPKERFSAEFPKEGPSILRIQQVVRGDSAAYFCASSPGQTLEAFFGQGTRLTVV.

The rearrangement links TRBV28 to TRBJ1-5; D unresolved. From germline, CDR1 is MDHEN and CDR2 SYDVKM. This CDR3 region has 13 residues. V lost 6 bases to trimming and J lost 3 bases, with 9 bases between them. The CDR3 is CASRVGSNQPQHF. CDR3 DNA sequence: TGTGCCAGCAGGGTGGGTTCCAATCAGCCCCAGCATTTT.

The chain joins TRBV19 to TRBJ2-3; D perhaps matches TRBD1 (6 bases). The CDR3 is made up of 15 amino acids. Germline CDR1 and CDR2: LNHDA and SQIVND (reference sequence). Trimming stripped 4 bases from V and 10 bases from J, with 21 bases between. DNA for the CDR3: TGTGCCAGTAGTACGGTTGAGAAGGGGGAAAGGGCGCAGTATTTT. As protein: CASSTVEKGERAQYF.

Points on this clone: Other DNA sequences from this sample encode an identical CDR3 as well. The rearrangement uses TRBV7-2 and TRBJ2-6; D is ambiguous. V lost 3 bases and J lost 4, with 4 bases in between. Germline V gene data show CDR1 as SGHTA and CDR2 as FQGNSA. This CDR3 has 13 residues. The CDR3 DNA reads TGTGCCAGCAGCTTTTTCGGGGCCAACGTCCTGACTTTC. Its translation: CASSFFGANVLTF.

This clone has at least ten counts. This chain connects TRBV19 to TRBJ1-6, with TRBD1 as a possible D gene (6 bases). The CDR3 contains 16 residues. Germline assignment: CDR1 LNHDA and CDR2 SQIVND (reference sequence). The V and J ends lost 6 bases and 11 bases respectively, with 23 bases between them. The CDR3, as DNA: TGTGCCAGTAGCCCCGCTGGGGGGCCTGCCTCCCCACCCCTCCACTTT. Its protein is CASSPAGGPASPPLHF.

The gene calls are TRBV7-9 and TRBJ2-1; D is ambiguous. The CDR3 sequence is 13 residues long. The germline gives CDR1 SEHNR, CDR2 FQNEAQ (reference sequence). V was trimmed by 1 base and J by 6 bases, leaving 7 bases between them. The CDR3 region is CASSLGWGNEQFF. The CDR3, as DNA: TGTGCCAGCAGCTTAGGCTGGGGCAATGAGCAGTTCTTC.